One sample yielded the 11 T cell receptor beta chains listed below, sequenced in a study of blood T cell repertoires in COVID-19. The data were produced by immunoSEQ multiplex PCR, yet TCRdb's version contains in-frame clones alone and is incomplete. The sample holds around 150,000 clones, roughly 82% seen once. Sequenced input: peripheral blood. Receptors originate from a woman aged 35 to 49 with COVID-19, enrolled during active disease.

In nucleotides, the CDR3 is TGTGCCAGCAGCGTTCGGGGGACCTACAATGAGCAGTTCTTC. Its translation: CASSVRGTYNEQFF. V usage is TRBV9 and J usage is TRBJ2-1, with D possibly TRBD2 on 6 matching bases. Germline V gene lookup returns CDR1 SGDLS and CDR2 YYNGEE. This CDR3 has 14 amino acids. V lost 2 bases and J 2 bases, leaving 8 bases between the germline ends.

The chain joins TRBV5-4 to TRBJ2-2; D might be TRBD2 (6 bases). Germline lookup yields CDR1 SGHNT and CDR2 YYREEE (reference sequence). This CDR3 is built from 17 residues. V shed 4 bases and J shed 0 bases, with 16 bases lying between them. Here the CDR3 DNA reads TGTGCCAGCAGCACCCGATCCGGGACTCCGAACACCGGGGAGCTGTTTTTT. Translated: CASSTRSGTPNTGELFF.

This clone was detected once. The rearrangement links TRBV28 to TRBJ1-4, with D perhaps TRBD1 (6 bases). Germline assignment: CDR1 MDHEN and CDR2 SYDVKM. This CDR3 spans 16 amino acids. Trimming left V 2 bases short and J 8 bases short, with 18 bases between. CDR3 region: CASSLGRTALREKLFF. As DNA, the CDR3 is TGTGCCAGCAGTTTAGGGCGGACAGCTTTACGGGAAAAACTGTTTTTT.

The rearrangement links TRBV10-3 to TRBJ2-5; 10 bases map to TRBD2. Germline V gives CDR1 ENHRY, CDR2 SYGVKD. V lost 4 bases and J lost 4; bases outside the gene matches: 9. The CDR3 spans 16 residues. For the CDR3, the DNA is TGTGCCATCAGTGGTCGGCTAGCGGGAGTTAGAGAGACCCAGTACTTC. Residues: CAISGRLAGVRETQYF.

Only one count was recorded for this clone. CDR3 nucleotide sequence: TGTGCCAGCGGGGAGGGCGGGGAGCTGTTTTTT. Translated: CASGEGGELFF. This rearrangement joins TRBV6-5 to TRBJ2-2, with TRBD2 identical over 7 bases. Germline V gives CDR1 MNHEY, CDR2 SVGAGI. J was trimmed by 7 bases and V by 8 bases; bases with no gene match: 1. The CDR3 is 11 amino acids.

This chain joins TRBV7-3 and TRBJ2-2; D unclear. The CDR3 is 12 amino acids. The germline gives CDR1 SGHTA, CDR2 FQGTGA. Trimming took 3 bases from V and 7 from J, leaving 6 bases between them. The CDR3 region is CASSFHGGELFF. CDR3 nucleotides: TGTGCCAGCAGCTTCCACGGCGGGGAGCTGTTTTTT.

This clone was seen once. This chain uses TRBV19 with TRBJ1-4; D unresolved. This CDR3 has 16 residues. Germline values: CDR1 LNHDA, CDR2 SQIVND (reference sequence). Trimming removed 3 bases at V and 0 bases at J, with 11 bases between. Here the CDR3 DNA reads TGTGCCAGTAGTATTGGTCGCGGCCCAACTAATGAAAAACTGTTTTTT. This gives the protein CASSIGRGPTNEKLFF.

The chain joins TRBV7-2 to TRBJ2-7; possibly TRBD1 for D (6 bases). V lost 2 bases, J lost 0 bases, and 11 bases lay in between. The CDR3 has 15 amino acids. Germline CDR1 SGHTA, CDR2 FQGNSA. CDR3 amino acids: CASSLSGGGSYEQYF. DNA for the CDR3: TGTGCCAGCAGCTTAAGTGGGGGCGGCTCCTACGAGCAGTACTTC.

This chain uses TRBV7-9 with TRBJ2-7; D perhaps matches TRBD1 (6 bases). Per the germline V gene, CDR1 is SEHNR and CDR2 is FQNEAQ (reference sequence). V lost 3 bases, J lost 1 base, and 13 bases lay in between. CDR3 length: 15 amino acids. CDR3 residues: CASSFLGTRSYEQYF. The CDR3 DNA reads as TGTGCCAGCAGCTTTCTCGGGACAAGATCCTACGAGCAGTACTTC.

The chain is built from TRBV7-2 and TRBJ2-2, with a possible D match to TRBD2 (7 bases). V gave up 1 base and J gave up 4 bases, with 16 bases separating them. The CDR3 sequence is 17 residues long. Per the germline V gene, CDR1 is SGHTA and CDR2 is FQGNSA. CDR3 region: CASSLVGGATFTGELFF. The CDR3 region has the DNA TGTGCCAGCAGCTTAGTAGGGGGGGCTACGTTCACCGGGGAGCTGTTTTTT.

The gene calls are TRBV19 and TRBJ1-5; TRBD1 might be the D (5 bases). The CDR3 has 16 residues. From germline, CDR1 is LNHDA and CDR2 SQIVND (reference sequence). The V end was cut by 1 base, the J end by 5 bases, with 15 bases between. The CDR3 DNA reads TGTGCCAGTAGTATAGGCCCCAGCAGGGATTATCAGCCCCAGCATTTT. Amino acids: CASSIGPSRDYQPQHF.